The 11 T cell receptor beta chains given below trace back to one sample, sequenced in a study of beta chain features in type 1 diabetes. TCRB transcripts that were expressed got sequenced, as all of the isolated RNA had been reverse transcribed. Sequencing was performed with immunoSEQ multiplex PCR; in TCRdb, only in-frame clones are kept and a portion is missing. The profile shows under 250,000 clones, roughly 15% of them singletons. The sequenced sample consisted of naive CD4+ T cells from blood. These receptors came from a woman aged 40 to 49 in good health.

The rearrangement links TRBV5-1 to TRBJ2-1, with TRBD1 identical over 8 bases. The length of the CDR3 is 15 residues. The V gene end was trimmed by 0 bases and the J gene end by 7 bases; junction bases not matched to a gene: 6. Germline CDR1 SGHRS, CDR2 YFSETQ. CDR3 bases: TGCGCCAGCAGCTTGGTTACAGGGGGTGGGAATGAGCAGTTCTTC. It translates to CASSLVTGGGNEQFF.

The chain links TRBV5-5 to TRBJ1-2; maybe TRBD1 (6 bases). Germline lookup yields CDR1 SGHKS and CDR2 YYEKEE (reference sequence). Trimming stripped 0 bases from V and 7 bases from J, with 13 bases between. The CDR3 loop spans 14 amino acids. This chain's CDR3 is CASSLGQGRGGYTF. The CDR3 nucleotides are TGTGCCAGCAGCTTGGGCCAGGGGCGAGGTGGCTACACCTTC.

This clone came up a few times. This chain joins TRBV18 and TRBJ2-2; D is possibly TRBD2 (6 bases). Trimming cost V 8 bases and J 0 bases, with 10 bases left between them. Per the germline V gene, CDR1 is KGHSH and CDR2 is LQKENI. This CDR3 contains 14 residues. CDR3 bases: TGTGCCAGCGCAAGACTAGCGAACACCGGGGAGCTGTTTTTT. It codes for CASARLANTGELFF.

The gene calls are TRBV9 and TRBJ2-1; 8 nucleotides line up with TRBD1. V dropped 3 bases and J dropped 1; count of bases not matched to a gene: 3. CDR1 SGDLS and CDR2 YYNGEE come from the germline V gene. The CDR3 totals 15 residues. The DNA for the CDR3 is TGTGCCAGCAGCGGACAGGGGTCGTCCTACAATGAGCAGTTCTTC. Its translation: CASSGQGSSYNEQFF.

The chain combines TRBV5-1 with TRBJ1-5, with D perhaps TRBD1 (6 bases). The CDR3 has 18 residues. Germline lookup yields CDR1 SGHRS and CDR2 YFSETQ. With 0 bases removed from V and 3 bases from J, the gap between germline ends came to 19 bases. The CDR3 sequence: CASSLARDIDLHNQPQHF. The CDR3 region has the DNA TGCGCCAGCAGCTTGGCCCGGGACATCGATCTGCACAATCAGCCCCAGCATTTT.

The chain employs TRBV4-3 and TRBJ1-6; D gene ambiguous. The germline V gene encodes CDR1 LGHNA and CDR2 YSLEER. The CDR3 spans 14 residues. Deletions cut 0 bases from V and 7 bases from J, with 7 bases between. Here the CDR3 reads CASSQDGENSPLHF. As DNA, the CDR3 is TGCGCCAGCAGCCAAGACGGGGAAAATTCACCCCTCCACTTT.

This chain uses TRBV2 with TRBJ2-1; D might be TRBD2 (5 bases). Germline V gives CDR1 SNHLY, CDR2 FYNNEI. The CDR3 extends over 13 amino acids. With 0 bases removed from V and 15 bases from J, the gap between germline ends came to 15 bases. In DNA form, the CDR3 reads TGTGCCAGCAGTGAAGCGACCCGGACTCCACCGTTCTTC. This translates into CASSEATRTPPFF.

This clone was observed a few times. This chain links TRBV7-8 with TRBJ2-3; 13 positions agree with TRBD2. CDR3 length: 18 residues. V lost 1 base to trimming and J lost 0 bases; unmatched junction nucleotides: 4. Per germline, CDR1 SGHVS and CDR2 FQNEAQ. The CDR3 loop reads CASSLVGTSGMSTDTQYF. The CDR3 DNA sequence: TGTGCCAGCAGCTTAGTCGGGACTAGCGGGATGAGCACAGATACGCAGTATTTT.

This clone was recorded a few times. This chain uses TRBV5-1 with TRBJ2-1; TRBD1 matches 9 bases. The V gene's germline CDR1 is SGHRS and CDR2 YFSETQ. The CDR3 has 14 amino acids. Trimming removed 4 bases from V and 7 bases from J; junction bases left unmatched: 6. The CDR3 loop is CASSIGQGRNEQFF. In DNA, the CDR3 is TGCGCCAGCAGCATCGGACAGGGGAGAAATGAGCAGTTCTTC.

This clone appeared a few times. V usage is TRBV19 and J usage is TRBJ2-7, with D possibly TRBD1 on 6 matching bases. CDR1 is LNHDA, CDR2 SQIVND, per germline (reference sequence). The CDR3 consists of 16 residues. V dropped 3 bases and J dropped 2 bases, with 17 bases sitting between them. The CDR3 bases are TGTGCCAGTAGTATTAAGGCAGGGGTTGGGGCCTACGAGCAGTACTTC. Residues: CASSIKAGVGAYEQYF. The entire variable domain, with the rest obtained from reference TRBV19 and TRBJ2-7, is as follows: DGGITQSPKYLFRKEGQNVTLSCEQNLNHDAMYWYRQDPGQGLRLIYYSQIVNDFQKGDIAEGYSVSREKKESFPLTVTSAQKNPTAFYLCASSIKAGVGAYEQYFGPGTRLTVT.

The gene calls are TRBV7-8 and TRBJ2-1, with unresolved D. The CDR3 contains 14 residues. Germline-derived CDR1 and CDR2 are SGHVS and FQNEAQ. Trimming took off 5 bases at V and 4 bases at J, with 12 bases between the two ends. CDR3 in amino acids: CASSPRNLYNEQFF. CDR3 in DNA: TGTGCCAGCAGCCCCAGGAATCTGTACAATGAGCAGTTCTTC.